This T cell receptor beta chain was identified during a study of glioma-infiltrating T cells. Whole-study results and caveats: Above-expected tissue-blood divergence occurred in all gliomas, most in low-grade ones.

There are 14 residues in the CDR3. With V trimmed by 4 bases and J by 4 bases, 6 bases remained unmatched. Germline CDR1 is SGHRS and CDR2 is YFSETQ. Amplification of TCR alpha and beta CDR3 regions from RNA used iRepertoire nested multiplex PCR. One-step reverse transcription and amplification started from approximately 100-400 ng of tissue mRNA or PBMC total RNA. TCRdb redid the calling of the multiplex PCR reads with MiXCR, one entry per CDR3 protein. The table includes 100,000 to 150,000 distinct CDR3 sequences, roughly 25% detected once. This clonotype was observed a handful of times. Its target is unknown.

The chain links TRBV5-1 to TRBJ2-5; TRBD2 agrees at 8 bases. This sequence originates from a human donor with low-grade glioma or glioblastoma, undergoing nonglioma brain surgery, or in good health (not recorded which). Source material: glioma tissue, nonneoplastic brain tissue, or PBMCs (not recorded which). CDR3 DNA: TGCGCCAGCAGCATACTAGCGGCAGGAGAGACCCAGTACTTC. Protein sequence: CASSILAAGETQYF. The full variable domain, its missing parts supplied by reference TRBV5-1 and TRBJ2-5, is KAGVTQTPRYLIKTRGQQVTLSCSPISGHRSVSWYQQTPGQGLQFLFEYFSETQRNKGNFPGRFSGRQFSNSRSEMNVSTLELGDSALYLCASSILAAGETQYFGPGTRLLVL.